The 15 T cell receptor beta chains in this list originate from one sample, sequenced in a study of breast tumors, draining lymph nodes, adjacent tissues. Samples came from axillary lymph nodes draining the breast cancer. TCRdb fed the multiplex PCR reads into MiXCR, producing one record per CDR3 protein. The sample has about 140,000 distinct CDR3 sequences; about 31% are singletons. Source material: axillary lymph node tissue. These receptors all come from a female donor with breast cancer. Some clones in this sample may be carry-over from other donors' samples.

With regard to this clonotype: The germline gene is not matched at one end of the junction; a read error may be the cause. The V and J genes are TRBV5-1 and TRBJ2-7; 11 bases are a match to TRBD1. The CDR3 has 15 amino acids. Germline CDR1 reads SGHRS; CDR2 reads YFSETQ. CDR3 residues: CACSTRTGGSYEQCF. CDR3 coding DNA: TGCGCCTGCAGCACCCGGACAGGGGGCTCATACGAGCAGTGCTTC. Drawing the rest from reference TRBV5-1 and TRBJ2-7, the complete variable domain is KAGVTQTPRYLIKTRGQQVTLSCSPISGHRSVSWYQQTPGQGLQFLFEYFSETQRNKGNFPGRFSGRQFSNSRSEMNVSTLELGDSALYLCACSTRTGGSYEQCFGPGTRLTVT.

The chain joins TRBV2 to TRBJ1-2; D remains ambiguous. The germline CDR1 and CDR2 sequences are SNHLY and FYNNEI. The germline V and J ends were trimmed by 4 bases and 0 bases, with 9 bases remaining between them. This CDR3 is built from 14 residues. The CDR3 DNA reads as TGTGCCAGCAGTGGACAAACCCCTAACTATGGCTACACCTTC. This encodes CASSGQTPNYGYTF.

For this clonotype: An end of the junction does not agree with germline; a read error may underlie this. The V call is TRBV12-3 or TRBV12-4, the J call TRBJ1-5; no firm D call. The CDR3 length is 16 residues. The CDR3 is CASRFFVGKGGQPQHF. In nucleotides, the CDR3 is TGTGCCAGCCGTTTCTTTGTCGGAAAGGGTGGCCAGCCCCAGCATTTT.

V gene TRBV24-1 combines with J gene TRBJ2-1, with 9 nucleotides matching TRBD2. V dropped 1 base and J dropped 12; count of bases not matched to a gene: 12. CDR3 size: 16 residues. CDR1 KGHDR and CDR2 SFDVKD come from the germline V gene. CDR3 DNA sequence: TGTGCCACCAGTGATTTAGGCGGGGGGGACACAGATACGCAGTTCTTC. Protein product: CATSDLGGGDTDTQFF.

The sample holds one count of this clonotype. Likely a read error: the CDR3 ends without its conserved phenylalanine or tryptophan. The chain joins TRBV10-3 to TRBJ2-5, with a possible D match to TRBD2 (6 bases). Trimming cost V 4 bases and J 5 bases, with 14 bases left between them. This CDR3 is 14 amino acids long. Germline V gives CDR1 ENHRY, CDR2 SYGVKD. CDR3 sequence (DNA): TGTGCCATCAGTGTGGTCTGGGGGGTGGAGACCCAGTACTCC. Its translation is CAISVVWGVETQYS.

This clonotype has a handful of counts. This sequence may be a read error, since a much larger clone differs from it by one base. The rearrangement joins TRBV6-2 or TRBV6-3 to TRBJ1-6; D perhaps matches TRBD1 (5 bases). Germline V gene data show CDR1 as MNHEY and CDR2 as SVGEGT. Trimming pared 6 bases from V and 6 bases from J, leaving 15 bases between. This CDR3 region has 15 residues. The CDR3 DNA reads as TGTGCCAGCAGGCAGATCGACAGATCTAATTCACCCCTCCACTTT. Residues: CASRQIDRSNSPLHF.

This clonotype was seen ten or more times. A read error may be the cause here, since a much bigger clone is one base away. The chain uses TRBV20-1 and TRBJ2-1, with D uncertain. CDR1 and CDR2 from the germline V gene are DFQATT and SNEGSKA (reference sequence). This CDR3 is 11 amino acids long. CDR3 sequence: CSARDDLVQSF. The CDR3, as DNA: TGCAGTGCTAGAGATGACCTCGTGCAGTCCTTC.

This clonotype was observed many times. This chain connects TRBV20-1 to TRBJ1-6, with 7 bases identical to TRBD1. V lost 2 bases, J lost 7 bases, and 11 bases stayed unmatched. The length of the CDR3 is 16 residues. CDR1 and CDR2 (germline): DFQATT, SNEGSKA (reference sequence). The CDR3 protein is CSARNYRQGGNSPLHF. CDR3 sequence (DNA): TGCAGTGCTAGAAACTACCGACAGGGCGGAAATTCACCCCTCCACTTT.

For this clonotype: Sequence at one end of the junction differs from germline and may be a read error. The CDR3 loop is CASSTGLAGIEQSF. CDR3 DNA: TGTGCCAGCAGCACGGGACTAGCGGGGATTGAGCAGTCCTTC. J is TRBJ2-1 and V is TRBV9, with 13 positions matching TRBD2. The CDR3 has 14 amino acids. Germline loops: CDR1 SGDLS, CDR2 YYNGEE.

The CDR3 coding sequence is TGTGCCAGCAGAACCGGATCATGGGAGACCCAGTACTTC. Its translation: CASRTGSWETQYF. J is TRBJ2-5 and V is TRBV6-2 or TRBV6-3; no definite D call. CDR1 and CDR2 (germline): MNHEY, SVGEGT. There are 13 residues in the CDR3. V was clipped by 6 bases and J by 5 bases, with 13 bases between them.

The genes are TRBV7-8 and TRBJ2-7; possibly TRBD2 for D (7 bases). The germline CDR1 and CDR2 sequences are SGHVS and FQNEAQ. This CDR3 has 14 residues. Trimming cost V 0 bases and J 7 bases, with 13 bases left between them. CDR3 DNA sequence: TGTGCCAGCAGCTTAGCGGGGGGGCCCGGAGAGCAGTACTTC. Amino acid sequence: CASSLAGGPGEQYF.

The rearrangement joins TRBV7-2 to TRBJ1-3; 7 bases map to TRBD1. The CDR3 length is 16 residues. From germline, CDR1 is SGHTA and CDR2 FQGNSA. Trimming removed 1 base from V and 7 bases from J; junction bases left unmatched: 10. In DNA, the CDR3 is TGTGCCAGCAGCTTAGTTGGGACAGTCACGGGGAACACCATATATTTT. Amino acids: CASSLVGTVTGNTIYF.

Only one count was recorded for this clonotype. A clone one base away is much larger, so this may be a read error. The chain combines TRBV28 with TRBJ1-2; D gene uncertain. The CDR3 runs to 14 residues. Looked up from germline, CDR1 is MDHEN and CDR2 is SYDVKM. DNA for the CDR3: TGTGCCAGCAGTTTGGGATCCAGTAACTATGGCTGCACCTTC. This gives the protein CASSLGSSNYGCTF.

This clonotype was counted at least ten times. The rearrangement uses TRBV4-3 and TRBJ2-2; the match to TRBD1 covers 7 bases. The V gene's germline CDR1 is LGHNA and CDR2 YSLEER. The CDR3 is 17 amino acids. Trimming cost V 2 bases and J 5 bases; bases outside gene matches: 11. CDR3 nucleotides: TGCGCCAGCAGCCAACCACCGACAGGGCTGGTTACCGGGGAGCTGTTTTTT. It translates to CASSQPPTGLVTGELFF.

This clonotype was seen many times. J is TRBJ2-3 and V is TRBV4-2, with 7 nucleotides matching TRBD2. The CDR3 consists of 16 residues. CDR1 is LGHNA and CDR2 is YNFKEQ in the germline V gene. V dropped 1 base and J dropped 6; count of bases not matched to a gene: 10. CDR3: CASSQVSRAGEDTQYF. The CDR3 DNA reads TGTGCCAGCAGCCAAGTTTCTCGGGCGGGGGAGGATACGCAGTATTTT.